Below are 14 T cell receptor beta chains sequenced from a single sample in a study of OX40 agonist ivuxolimab in advanced cancers. The table came from immunoSEQ multiplex PCR; TCRdb's copy has only in-frame clones and leaves some out. The sample lists approximately 26,000 clones, approximately 79% seen once, with roughly 13% in the top ten. The specimen was CD4+ or CD8+ T cells sorted from blood, collected in a trial of the OX40 agonist ivuxolimab. All receptors derive from an adult with an advanced solid tumor such as melanoma, head and neck, liver or kidney cancer.

This rearrangement joins TRBV30 to TRBJ2-2; D may match TRBD1 or TRBD2 (6 bases each). Germline V gene sequence: CDR1 GTSNPN, CDR2 SVGIG (reference sequence). V gave up 0 bases and J gave up 3 bases, with 11 bases separating them. The CDR3 spans 15 residues. In DNA form, the CDR3 reads TGTGCCTGGAGTGTTTTAGGGGGGCACACCGGGGAGCTGTTTTTT. Protein sequence: CAWSVLGGHTGELFF.

J is TRBJ2-7 and V is TRBV5-1; a weak D match, TRBD1 (6 bases). V lost 5 bases and J 3 bases, leaving 15 bases between the germline ends. Germline CDR1 and CDR2: SGHRS and YFSETQ. CDR3 length: 14 amino acids. Here the CDR3 reads CASSPGTKNYEQYF. For the CDR3, the DNA is TGCGCCAGCAGTCCCGGGACAAAGAACTACGAGCAGTACTTC.

The V gene is TRBV7-8, the J gene TRBJ2-7; 7 nucleotides line up with TRBD1. The CDR3 is 14 residues long. The V gene end was trimmed by 5 bases and the J gene end by 1 base; junction bases not matched to a gene: 5. In germline, CDR1 is SGHVS, CDR2 FQNEAQ. CDR3 amino acids: CASSTGTASYEQYF. CDR3 coding DNA: TGTGCCAGCAGCACCGGGACAGCTTCCTACGAGCAGTACTTC. The variable domain in full, with the rest retrieved from reference TRBV7-8 and TRBJ2-7, is GAGVSQSPRYKVAKRGQDVALRCDPISGHVSLFWYQQALGQGPEFLTYFQNEAQLDKSGLPSDRFFAERPEGSVSTLKIQRTQQEDSAVYLCASSTGTASYEQYFGPGTRLTVT.

The gene calls are TRBV14 and TRBJ2-2, with 12 nucleotides matching TRBD1. Germline V CDR1 and CDR2: SGHDN, FVKESK. This CDR3 is 16 amino acids long. The junction had 3 bases not matched to a gene; V was cut back by 1 base and J by 6 bases. The CDR3 is CASSQAGTGGPGELFF. In DNA, the CDR3 is TGTGCCAGCAGCCAAGCCGGGACAGGGGGCCCCGGGGAGCTGTTTTTT.

This rearrangement joins TRBV6-1 to TRBJ1-1; D is unresolved. This CDR3 contains 10 residues. The V and J ends lost 6 bases and 6 bases respectively, with 5 bases between them. Germline V CDR1 and CDR2: MNHNS, SASEGT. The CDR3 bases are TGTGCCAGCAGCCGGGCTGAAGCTTTCTTT. As protein: CASSRAEAFF.

This clone has a single count. The chain employs TRBV4-1 and TRBJ1-2; unclear D gene. The CDR3 totals 18 residues. Germline V CDR1 and CDR2: MGHRA, YSYEKL. Trimming stripped 2 bases from V and 1 base from J, with 20 bases between. The CDR3 sequence: CASSQNWVGKDGNYGYTF. The DNA of the CDR3 is TGCGCCAGCAGCCAAAACTGGGTCGGGAAGGACGGTAACTATGGCTACACCTTC.

The rearrangement joins TRBV2 to TRBJ2-3, with TRBD2 as a possible D gene (6 bases). CDR3 length: 13 amino acids. V dropped 6 bases and J dropped 2 bases, with 9 bases sitting between them. From germline, CDR1 is SNHLY and CDR2 FYNNEI. The CDR3 is CASRTRITDTQYF. In nucleotides, the CDR3 is TGTGCCAGCAGGACTAGGATCACAGATACGCAGTATTTT.

CDR3 protein: CASSLTLTNTGELFF. For the CDR3, the DNA is TGCGCCAGCAGCCTTACTCTGACGAACACCGGGGAGCTGTTTTTT. This rearrangement joins TRBV5-1 to TRBJ2-2; no clear D gene. Trimming pared 4 bases from V and 0 bases from J, leaving 10 bases between. The CDR3 consists of 15 residues. Germline lookup yields CDR1 SGHRS and CDR2 YFSETQ. Full variable domain (remainder filled in from reference TRBV5-1 and TRBJ2-2): KAGVTQTPRYLIKTRGQQVTLSCSPISGHRSVSWYQQTPGQGLQFLFEYFSETQRNKGNFPGRFSGRQFSNSRSEMNVSTLELGDSALYLCASSLTLTNTGELFFGEGSRLTVL.

This clone was picked up one time. The rearrangement links TRBV15 to TRBJ2-1; 8 positions match TRBD2. This CDR3 is built from 16 residues. V shed 5 bases and J 5 bases; nucleotides not matched to a gene: 11. The germline CDR1 and CDR2 sequences are LNHNV and YYDKDF (reference sequence). The CDR3 is CATSAPGTREDNEQFF. CDR3 sequence (DNA): TGTGCCACCAGCGCACCCGGGACTAGGGAAGACAATGAGCAGTTCTTC.

V gene TRBV5-1 combines with J gene TRBJ2-1, with unresolved D. There are 12 residues in the CDR3. Trimming took off 2 bases at V and 9 bases at J, with 9 bases between the two ends. CDR1 and CDR2 from the germline V gene are SGHRS and YFSETQ. The CDR3 is CASSFQTSEQFF. The DNA for the CDR3 is TGCGCCAGCAGCTTCCAGACGTCTGAGCAGTTCTTC.

The rearrangement joins TRBV19 to TRBJ2-7; 9 positions match TRBD1. The germline V gene has CDR1 LNHDA and CDR2 SQIVND (reference sequence). J lost 3 bases, V lost 3 bases, and 12 bases had no gene match. The CDR3 has 17 residues. CDR3 sequence (DNA): TGTGCCAGTAGTATCCGGGACAGGGCTCACCCCCGCTACGAGCAGTACTTC. Encoded protein: CASSIRDRAHPRYEQYF.

V gene TRBV5-1 combines with J gene TRBJ2-7; TRBD1 matches 9 bases. V was clipped by 5 bases and J by 6 bases; unmatched bases: 6. Germline V gene data show CDR1 as SGHRS and CDR2 as YFSETQ. CDR3 length equals 13 residues. CDR3 loop: CASRRDRASEQYF. The DNA of the CDR3 is TGCGCCAGCAGACGGGACAGGGCGTCCGAGCAGTACTTC.

The chain couples TRBV4-1 to TRBJ1-1; D ambiguous. Germline lookup yields CDR1 MGHRA and CDR2 YSYEKL. The germline V and J ends were trimmed by 0 bases and 4 bases, with 3 bases remaining between them. The CDR3 spans 12 residues. CDR3 nucleotide sequence: TGCGCCAGCAGCCAAGAGCCCACTGAAGCTTTCTTT. It translates to CASSQEPTEAFF.

V gene TRBV29-1 combines with J gene TRBJ2-5, with TRBD2 matching 12 bases. The J call may not be correct, given that the DNA end is closer to TRBJ2-7. The CDR3 extends over 14 amino acids. Germline V lookup: CDR1 SQVTM, CDR2 ANQGSEA. The CDR3 bases are TGCAGCGTGGCGACTAGCGGGAGCTCCTACGAGCAGTACTTC. Residues: CSVATSGSSYEQYF.